This T cell receptor beta chain was recorded in a study of quantifying T cell responses using KT2 cells. About the study: cDNA was made from DNase-treated RNA using alpha and beta constant primers.

This clonotype was recorded a few times. Its target is not known. KT2, a clone with a known TCR, was spiked into unfractionated PBMC. Fixed numbers of PBMC received varying amounts of KT2 cells. The junction had 6 bases not matched to a gene; V was cut back by 7 bases and J by 6 bases. Per germline, CDR1 SNHLY and CDR2 FYNNEI. The CDR3 spans 13 residues. The cDNA 3' end received a ligated oligonucleotide with a UMI. The first PCR ran around 4 cycles with an equimolar RC1.1 and RC1.2 beta primer mix. Starting with the second PCR, alpha and beta TCR chains went through separate processing. TCRdb reprocessed the UMI-ligation and nested PCR reads via MiXCR and lists one record per CDR3 protein. The sample includes approximately 43,000 distinct CDR3 sequences, 15% to 20% of them seen just once. Study observations and caveats: Very high KT2 spike-in numbers caused saturation in KT2 sequence detection.

Sequences were obtained from PBMCs spiked with cells of the T cell clone KT2. The source is a human donor. The chain uses TRBV2 and TRBJ2-7; 10 bases agree with TRBD1. As DNA, the CDR3 is TGTGCCAGCATGATGGACAGGGGGGGCGAGCAGTACTTC. This encodes CASMMDRGGEQYF.